Included here is one TCR beta chain sequence, with context. Its target is unknown. At sampling all donors were nominally healthy, likely with unrecorded immune exposures. Germline V lookup: CDR1 SGDLS, CDR2 YYNGEE. The CDR3 totals 15 residues. The ends were cut back, 0 bases at V and 2 bases at J, with 9 bases in the middle. This record belongs to a study of cytomegalovirus exposure and HLA in healthy donors. PCR primers comprised 60 Vbeta and 13 Jbeta primers. The table came from immunoSEQ multiplex PCR; TCRdb's copy has only in-frame clones and leaves some out. The sample contains around 130,000 clones, about four fifths of which appear only once. Overall study findings and caveats: Among the CMV-associated chains, three were confirmed in vitro as specific for CMV antigens. A later analysis reportedly identified an Asian-associated ancestry cluster as carrying fewer N-insertions than the roughly 600-donor mean.

Sequenced input: PBMCs. This sequence originates from a woman between 40 and 50 years old in good health and CMV-seronegative. The chain carries TRBV9 and TRBJ2-1, with D possibly being TRBD1 (6 bases). The CDR3 DNA sequence: TGTGCCAGCAGCGTAGGGGCAGGGGCCTACAATGAGCAGTTCTTC. The encoded protein is CASSVGAGAYNEQFF. Supplemented by reference TRBV9 and TRBJ2-1, the full variable domain reads DSGVTQTPKHLITATGQRVTLRCSPRSGDLSVYWYQQSLDQGLQFLIQYYNGEERAKGNILERFSAQQFPDLHSELNLSSLELGDSALYFCASSVGAGAYNEQFFGPGTRLTVL.